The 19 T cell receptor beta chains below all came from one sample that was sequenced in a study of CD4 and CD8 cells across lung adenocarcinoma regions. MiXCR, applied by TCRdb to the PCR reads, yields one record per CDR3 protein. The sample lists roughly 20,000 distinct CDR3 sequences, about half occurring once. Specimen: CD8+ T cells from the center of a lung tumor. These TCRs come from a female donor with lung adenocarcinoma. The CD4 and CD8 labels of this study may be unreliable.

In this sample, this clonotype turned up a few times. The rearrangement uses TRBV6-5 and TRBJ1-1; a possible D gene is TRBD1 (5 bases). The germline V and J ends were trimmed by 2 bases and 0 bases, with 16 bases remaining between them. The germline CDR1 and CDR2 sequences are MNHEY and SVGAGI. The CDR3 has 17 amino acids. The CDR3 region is CASSYAGGGTMNTEAFF. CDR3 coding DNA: TGTGCCAGCAGTTACGCAGGCGGAGGGACCATGAACACTGAAGCTTTCTTT.

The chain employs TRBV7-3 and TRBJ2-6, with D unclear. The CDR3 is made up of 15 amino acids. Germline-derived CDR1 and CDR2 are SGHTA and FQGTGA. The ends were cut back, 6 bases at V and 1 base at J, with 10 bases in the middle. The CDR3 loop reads CASRYGGSGANVLTF. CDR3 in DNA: TGTGCCAGCAGATACGGCGGTTCTGGGGCCAACGTCCTGACTTTC.

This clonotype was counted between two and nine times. The CDR3 DNA follows: TGTGCCAGCAGCTTGTTGGCAGCTATCCTCAATGAGCAGTTCTTC. Amino acid sequence: CASSLLAAILNEQFF. The gene calls are TRBV5-6 and TRBJ2-1, with no clear D. From germline, CDR1 is SGHDT and CDR2 YYEEEE. V gave up 1 base and J gave up 6 bases, with 14 bases separating them. This CDR3 spans 15 amino acids. The full variable domain, its missing parts supplied by reference TRBV5-6 and TRBJ2-1, is DAGVTQSPTHLIKTRGQQVTLRCSPKSGHDTVSWYQQALGQGPQFIFQYYEEEERQRGNFPDRFSGHQFPNYSSELNVNALLLGDSALYLCASSLLAAILNEQFFGPGTRLTVL.

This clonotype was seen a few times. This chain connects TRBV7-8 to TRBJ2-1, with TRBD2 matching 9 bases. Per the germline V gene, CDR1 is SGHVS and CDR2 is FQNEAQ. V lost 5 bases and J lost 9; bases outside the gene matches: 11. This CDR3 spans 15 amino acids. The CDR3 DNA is TGTGCCAGCAGCCATGGGACTAGCCCCGGCGTTGAGCAGTTCTTC. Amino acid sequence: CASSHGTSPGVEQFF.

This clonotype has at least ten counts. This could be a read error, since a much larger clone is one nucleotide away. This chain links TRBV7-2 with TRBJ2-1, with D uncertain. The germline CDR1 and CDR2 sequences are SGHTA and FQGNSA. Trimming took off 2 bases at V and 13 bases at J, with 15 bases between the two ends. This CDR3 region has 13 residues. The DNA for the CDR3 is TGTGCCAGCAGCTTAATGGCCCAAGAGACCCAGTTCTTC. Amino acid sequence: CASSLMAQETQFF.

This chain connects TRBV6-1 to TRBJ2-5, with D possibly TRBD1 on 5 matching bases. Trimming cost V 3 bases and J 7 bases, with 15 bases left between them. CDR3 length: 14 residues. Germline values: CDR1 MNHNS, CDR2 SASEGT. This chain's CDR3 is CASSEGLLWGTQYF. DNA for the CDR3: TGTGCCAGCAGTGAGGGGCTCCTCTGGGGGACCCAGTACTTC.

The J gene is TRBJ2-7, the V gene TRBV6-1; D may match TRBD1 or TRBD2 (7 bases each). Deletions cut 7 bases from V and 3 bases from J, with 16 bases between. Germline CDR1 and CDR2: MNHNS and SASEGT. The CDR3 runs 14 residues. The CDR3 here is CASNPGGGGYEQYF. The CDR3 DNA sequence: TGTGCCAGCAATCCAGGGGGGGGTGGCTACGAGCAGTACTTC.

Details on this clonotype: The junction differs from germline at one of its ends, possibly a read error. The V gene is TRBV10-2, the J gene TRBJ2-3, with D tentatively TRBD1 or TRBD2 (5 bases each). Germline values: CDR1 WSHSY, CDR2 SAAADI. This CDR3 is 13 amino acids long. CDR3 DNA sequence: TGCGCCAGCAGTGTAGGAGGAGAGGACACTCAGTATTTC. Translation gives CASSVGGEDTQYF.

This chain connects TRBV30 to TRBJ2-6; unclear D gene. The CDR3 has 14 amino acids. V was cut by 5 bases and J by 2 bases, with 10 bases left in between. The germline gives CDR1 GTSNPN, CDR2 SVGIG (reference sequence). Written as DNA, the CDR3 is TGTGCCTGGTTAAGAGAGGCTGGGGCCAACGTCCTGACTTTC. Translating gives CAWLREAGANVLTF.

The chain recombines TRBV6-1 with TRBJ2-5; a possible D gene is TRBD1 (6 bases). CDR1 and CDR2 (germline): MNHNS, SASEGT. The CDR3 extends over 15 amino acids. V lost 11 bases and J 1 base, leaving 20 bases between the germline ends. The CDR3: CAGGGGGGTQETQYF. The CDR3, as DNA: TGTGCCGGGGGTGGTGGGGGCGGTACCCAAGAGACCCAGTACTTC.

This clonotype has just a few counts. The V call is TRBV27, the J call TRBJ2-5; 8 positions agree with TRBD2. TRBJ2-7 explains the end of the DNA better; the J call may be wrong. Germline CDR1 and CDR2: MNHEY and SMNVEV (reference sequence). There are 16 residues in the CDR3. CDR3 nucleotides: TGTGCCAGCAGTCCCTATCCGGGACTAGTTCTCTACGAGCAGTACTTC. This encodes CASSPYPGLVLYEQYF.

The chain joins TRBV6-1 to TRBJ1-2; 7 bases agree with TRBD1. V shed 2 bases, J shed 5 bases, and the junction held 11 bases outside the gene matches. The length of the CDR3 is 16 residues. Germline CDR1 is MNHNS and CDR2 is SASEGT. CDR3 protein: CASSETRSGTEYGYTF. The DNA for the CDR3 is TGTGCCAGCAGTGAAACGAGAAGCGGGACAGAATATGGCTACACCTTC.

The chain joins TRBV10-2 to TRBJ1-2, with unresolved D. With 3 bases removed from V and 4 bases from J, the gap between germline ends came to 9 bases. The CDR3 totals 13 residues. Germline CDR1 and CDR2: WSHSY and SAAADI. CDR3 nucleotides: TGCGCCAGCAGTGATGGGCAGGTCTATGGCTACACCTTC. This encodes CASSDGQVYGYTF.

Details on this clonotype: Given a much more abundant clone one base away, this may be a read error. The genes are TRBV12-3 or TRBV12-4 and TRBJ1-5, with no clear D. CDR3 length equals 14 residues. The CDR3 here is CASMGKRRDQPHHF. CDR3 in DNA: TGTGCCAGCATGGGAAAGCGGAGGGATCAGCCCCACCATTTT.

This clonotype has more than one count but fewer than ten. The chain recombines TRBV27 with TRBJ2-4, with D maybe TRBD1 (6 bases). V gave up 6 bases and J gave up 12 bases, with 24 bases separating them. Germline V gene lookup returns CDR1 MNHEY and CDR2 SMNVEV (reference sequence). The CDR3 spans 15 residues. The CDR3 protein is CASRQGLGAKDTQYF. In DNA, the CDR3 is TGTGCCAGCAGGCAGGGGCTGGGAGCCAAAGACACTCAGTACTTC.

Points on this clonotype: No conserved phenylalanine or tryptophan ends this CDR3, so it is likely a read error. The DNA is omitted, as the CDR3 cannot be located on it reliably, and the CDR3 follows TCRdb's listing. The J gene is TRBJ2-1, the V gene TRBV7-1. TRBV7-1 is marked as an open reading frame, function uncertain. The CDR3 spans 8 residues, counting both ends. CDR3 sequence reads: CAQQLIES.

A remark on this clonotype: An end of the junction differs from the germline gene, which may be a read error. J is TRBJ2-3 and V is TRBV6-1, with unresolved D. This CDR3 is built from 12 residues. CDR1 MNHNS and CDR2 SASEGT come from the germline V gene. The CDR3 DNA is TGTGCCAGCGGTGATTACCAAGAGACGCAGTACTTT. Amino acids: CASGDYQETQYF.

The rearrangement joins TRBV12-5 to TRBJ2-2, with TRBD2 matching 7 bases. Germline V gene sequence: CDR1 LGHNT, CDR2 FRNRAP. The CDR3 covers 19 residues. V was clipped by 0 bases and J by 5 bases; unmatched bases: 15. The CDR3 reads CASGLVGQWAGEGTGELFF. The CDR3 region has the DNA TGTGCTAGTGGTTTGGTCGGGCAGTGGGCGGGAGAGGGGACCGGGGAGCTGTTTTTT.

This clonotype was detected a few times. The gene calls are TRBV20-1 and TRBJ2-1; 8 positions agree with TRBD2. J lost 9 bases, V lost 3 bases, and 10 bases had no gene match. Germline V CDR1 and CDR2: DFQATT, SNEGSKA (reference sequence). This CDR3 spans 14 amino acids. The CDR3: CSASLTGRAPEQFF. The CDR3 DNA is TGCAGTGCTAGTTTAACCGGGAGGGCCCCTGAGCAGTTCTTC.